This T cell receptor beta chain was identified during a study of T-cell memory formation after mild COVID-19. Across the whole study: The TCR clusters were mostly specific to one donor. Study outcomes and limitations: Contracting clones, day 15 to 85, had balanced CD4/CD8, and later expanders favored CD4+. The pre-infection memory compartment contained some responding clones, suggesting cross-reactive memory joined.

Trimming shortened V by 4 bases and J by 5 bases, and 20 bases separated the two germline ends. The germline V gene has CDR1 SGHDN and CDR2 FVKESK. The CDR3 is 16 amino acids. This clonotype was counted only a few times. What it recognizes is unknown. Barcoded TCR alpha and TCR beta cDNA libraries with UMIs came from 5'RACE using constant-segment primers. TCRdb fed the 5' RACE reads into MiXCR, producing one record per CDR3 protein. The sample carries a few hundred thousand distinct CDR3 sequences, around 15% recorded once. This chain links TRBV14 with TRBJ1-2; no reliable D call. The source material was PBMCs or a T cell subset sorted from them (not recorded which). The receptor comes from a man aged 18-30 years who had mild COVID-19 (a few samples of this study predate the infection). Cell type and time point are not known. The CDR3 spells CASSPIGHEAQYGYTF. Here the CDR3 DNA reads TGTGCCAGCAGCCCAATAGGTCATGAGGCCCAATATGGCTACACCTTC.